These 3 T cell receptor beta chains were all obtained from the same sample, sequenced in a study of blood T cell repertoires in COVID-19. Profiled with immunoSEQ multiplex PCR; TCRdb holds only in-frame clones, not every one. Of over 150,000 clones listed, 80% are singletons. The sequencing sample was made of PBMCs or T cells enriched from blood (not recorded which). These TCRs come from a woman aged 55-70 years who had recovered from COVID-19.

The rearrangement uses TRBV30 and TRBJ2-1, with TRBD2 identical over 9 bases. This CDR3 is 14 amino acids long. Per the germline V gene, CDR1 is GTSNPN and CDR2 is SVGIG (reference sequence). With 0 bases clipped from V and 9 bases from J, the junction kept 6 bases outside the gene matches. In DNA, the CDR3 is TGTGCCTGGAGTGTCCAAGCGGGGGGCGGTGAGCAGTTCTTC. It is translated as CAWSVQAGGGEQFF.

The J gene is TRBJ2-7, the V gene TRBV7-2; TRBD2 agrees at 9 bases. The J segment lost 0 bases and the V segment lost 3 bases, leaving 3 bases of the junction unmatched. This CDR3 is 15 amino acids long. Germline CDR1 reads SGHTA; CDR2 reads FQGNSA. CDR3 DNA sequence: TGTGCCAGCAGCTTTAGCGGGGGCGACTCCTACGAGCAGTACTTC. It yields the protein CASSFSGGDSYEQYF.

The chain is built from TRBV5-1 and TRBJ1-4; a weak D match, TRBD1 (5 bases). V was shortened by 4 bases and J by 5 bases, with 12 bases between the two germline ends. Germline V gene sequence: CDR1 SGHRS, CDR2 YFSETQ. This CDR3 is 14 amino acids long. The CDR3 nucleotides read TGCGCCAGCAGCCCATCGACAGAAAATGAAAAACTGTTTTTT. This sequence encodes CASSPSTENEKLFF.